These 7 T cell receptor beta chains were all obtained from the same sample, sequenced in a study of blood T cell repertoires in COVID-19. Method: immunoSEQ multiplex PCR; TCRdb's copy keeps in-frame clones and lacks some. Here the sample spans roughly 21,000 clones, approximately 83% being singletons. Sequenced sample: peripheral blood. Receptors were obtained from a human donor in a cohort sampled during active COVID-19.

The chain joins TRBV18 to TRBJ2-1, with D tentatively TRBD2 (7 bases). Germline CDR1 and CDR2: KGHSH and LQKENI. This CDR3 has 15 residues. Trimming pared 0 bases from V and 9 bases from J, leaving 15 bases between. The DNA for the CDR3 is TGTGCCAGCTCACCACCGGGGGGGGCGCTAAGTGAGCAGTTCTTC. Translation: CASSPPGGALSEQFF.

CDR3 sequence: CASSLQQASSGNTIYF. The CDR3 DNA is TGTGCCAGCAGCTTACAACAGGCGAGCTCTGGAAACACCATATATTTT. This chain joins TRBV7-2 and TRBJ1-3; possible D gene TRBD1, 5 bases. Germline V lookup: CDR1 SGHTA, CDR2 FQGNSA. The CDR3 covers 16 residues. Trimming took 2 bases from V and 0 from J, leaving 11 bases between them.

This clone was counted between two and nine times. The rearrangement links TRBV30 to TRBJ1-1; D unclear. The CDR3 has 12 amino acids. The V end lost 3 bases, the J end lost 7 bases, and 12 bases lay between the germline ends. The germline CDR1 and CDR2 sequences are GTSNPN and SVGIG (reference sequence). CDR3 coding DNA: TGTGCCTGGAGCTTAACAGTGGGTGAAGCTTTCTTT. This codes for CAWSLTVGEAFF.

V is TRBV2 and J is TRBJ1-5; D unresolved. The V end lost 6 bases, the J end lost 0 bases, and 9 bases lay between the germline ends. This CDR3 comprises 14 residues. Per germline, CDR1 SNHLY and CDR2 FYNNEI. The CDR3: CASRREYSNQPQHF. The CDR3 nucleotides read TGTGCCAGCAGACGGGAATATAGCAATCAGCCCCAGCATTTT.

The chain couples TRBV7-2 to TRBJ1-4; 10 bases match TRBD1. The CDR3 runs to 17 residues. Trimming at V came to 1 base and at J to 8 bases, leaving 10 bases not matched to a gene. Germline V gene lookup returns CDR1 SGHTA and CDR2 FQGNSA. The CDR3 sequence: CASSLVGGGTGAEKLFF. CDR3 bases: TGTGCCAGCAGCTTAGTAGGCGGAGGGACAGGGGCAGAAAAACTGTTTTTT.

This chain uses TRBV11-2 with TRBJ1-2, with TRBD1 identical over 8 bases. This CDR3 has 14 amino acids. The V gene's germline CDR1 is SGHAT and CDR2 FQNNGV. V lost 2 bases, J lost 7 bases, and 6 bases stayed unmatched. The CDR3 DNA reads as TGTGCCAGCAGCTTAATCACAGGGGGTCTTGGCTACACCTTC. Its protein is CASSLITGGLGYTF.

The chain couples TRBV19 to TRBJ2-3, with 9 positions matching TRBD2. The junction had 6 bases not matched to a gene; V was cut back by 5 bases and J by 6 bases. The CDR3 extends over 14 amino acids. Per the germline V gene, CDR1 is LNHDA and CDR2 is SQIVND (reference sequence). This CDR3 reads CASSLGTSRDTQYF. The CDR3 bases are TGTGCCAGTAGTCTCGGGACTAGCAGGGATACGCAGTATTTT.